The present T cell receptor (beta chain) was sequenced within a study of blood T cell repertoires in COVID-19. Study background: Sources were T cells, B-cell-depleted T cells, or PBMCs; the material itself was cDNA or gDNA.

Original data processing: Cell counts per sample came from amplifying reference gene primers. Repertoires were generated with immunoSEQ multiplex PCR, while TCRdb's copy carries only in-frame clones and drops some. Clonal size and the V and J genes are those of that table, whereas D and trimming came from the DNA. Here the sample spans fewer than 150,000 clones, under 90% being singletons. The sample comprised peripheral blood. This receptor was identified in a human donor in a cohort sampled during active COVID-19.

As DNA, the CDR3 is TGCGCCAGCAGCCAGGCCCTGAGGAGCGGGCCCTACGAGCAGTACTTC. Translation: CASSQALRSGPYEQYF. V gene TRBV4-3 combines with J gene TRBJ2-7, with D tentatively TRBD2 (6 bases). V lost 3 bases and J lost 2, with 17 bases in between. Germline loops: CDR1 LGHNA, CDR2 YSLEER. The CDR3 loop spans 16 amino acids.